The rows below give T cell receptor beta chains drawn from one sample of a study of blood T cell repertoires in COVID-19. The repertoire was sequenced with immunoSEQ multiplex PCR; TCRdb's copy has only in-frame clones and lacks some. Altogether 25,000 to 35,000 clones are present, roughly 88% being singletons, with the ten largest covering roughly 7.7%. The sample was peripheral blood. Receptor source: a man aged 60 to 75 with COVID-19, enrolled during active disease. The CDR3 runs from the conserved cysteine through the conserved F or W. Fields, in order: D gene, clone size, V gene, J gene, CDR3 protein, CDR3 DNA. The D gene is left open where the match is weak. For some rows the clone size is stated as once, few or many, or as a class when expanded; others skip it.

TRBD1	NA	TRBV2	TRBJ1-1	CASSGRGLVTEAFF	TGTGCCAGCTCCGGCAGGGGGTTGGTCACTGAAGCTTTCTTT
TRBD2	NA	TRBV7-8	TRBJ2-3	CASSSYGRAFTDTQYF	TGTGCCAGCAGCTCGTACGGGAGGGCCTTCACAGATACGCAGTATTTT
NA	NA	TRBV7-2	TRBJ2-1	CASSPSLWGEFRNEQFF	TGTGCCAGCAGCCCCAGCCTCTGGGGGGAGTTTCGAAATGAGCAGTTCTTC
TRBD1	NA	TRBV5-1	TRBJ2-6	CASSPGQGSGANVLTF	TGCGCCAGCAGCCCCGGACAGGGCTCCGGGGCCAACGTCCTGACTTTC
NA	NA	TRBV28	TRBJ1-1	CASSLGGERKAFF	TGTGCCAGCAGTTTGGGGGGGGAGCGTAAAGCTTTCTTT
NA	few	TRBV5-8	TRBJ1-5	CASSFERGNGPQHF	TGTGCCAGCAGCTTTGAGCGGGGGAACGGGCCCCAGCATTTT
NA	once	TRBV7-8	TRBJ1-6	CASSITGSGSPLHF	TGTGCCAGCAGCATAACAGGGTCAGGGTCACCCCTCCACTTT
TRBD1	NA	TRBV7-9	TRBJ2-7	CASSRTGYEQYF	TGTGCCAGCAGTCGGACAGGCTACGAGCAGTACTTC
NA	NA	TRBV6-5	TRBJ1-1	CASRKDDISNTEAFF	TGTGCCAGCAGGAAAGACGACATTTCTAACACTGAAGCTTTCTTT
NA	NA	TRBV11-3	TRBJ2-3	CASSSPGRLHCTDTQYF	TGTGCCAGCAGCTCCCCGGGCAGACTACATTGCACAGATACGCAGTATTTT
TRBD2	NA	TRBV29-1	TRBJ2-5	CSVGTRVEETQYF	TGCAGCGTTGGGACTAGGGTAGAAGAGACCCAGTACTTC
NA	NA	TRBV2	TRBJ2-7	CASSVGQLREQYF	TGTGCCAGCAGTGTTGGACAATTGAGGGAGCAGTACTTC
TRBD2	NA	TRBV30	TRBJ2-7	CAWRPRGGRQLSYEQYF	TGTGCCTGGAGGCCTCGGGGGGGGCGGCAATTATCCTACGAGCAGTACTTC
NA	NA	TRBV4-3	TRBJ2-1	CASSQDRGHEQFF	TGCGCCAGCAGCCAAGATAGGGGCCATGAGCAGTTCTTC